What follows are 21 T cell receptor beta chains derived from one specimen sequenced in a study of cytomegalovirus exposure and HLA in healthy donors (TCRdb year 2017). Library preparation employed the immunoSEQ multiplex PCR assay. Held by TCRdb, this immuneACCESS table contains in-frame sequences only and omits some clones. Under half of the omission traces to an unresolved V gene where checked; the cause of the rest is unknown. This sample is represented by 120,000 to 150,000 clones; roughly 81% of them were singletons. The ten largest clones take up under 1.5% of the sample. Specimen: PBMCs. These receptor sequences come from a woman in her twenties or thirties in good health and CMV-seronegative.

The rearrangement uses TRBV21-1 and TRBJ2-5; the tabulated D call, TRBD1, remains unverified against the DNA. TRBV21-1 is labeled a pseudogene. This CDR3 has 16 amino acids. CDR3 region: CASSKLRGQGGETQYF. CDR3 bases: TGTGCCAGCAGCAAATTAAGGGGGCAGGGGGGAGAGACCCAGTACTTC.

J is TRBJ2-2 and V is TRBV11-3, with a tentative D call TRBD1 (6 bases). CDR3 length: 13 residues. CDR1 is SGHNT and CDR2 is YENEEA in the germline V gene. V dropped 5 bases and J dropped 5 bases, with 9 bases sitting between them. The CDR3 protein is CASSTQGTGELFF. CDR3 nucleotides: TGTGCCAGCAGCACCCAGGGGACCGGGGAGCTGTTTTTT.

J is TRBJ2-4 and V is TRBV29-1, with 7 bases lining up with TRBD2. This CDR3 comprises 13 residues. J was trimmed by 6 bases and V by 6 bases; bases with no gene match: 8. Germline V gene lookup returns CDR1 SQVTM and CDR2 ANQGSEA. The CDR3: CSVGDGGINIQYF. DNA of the CDR3: TGCAGCGTGGGGGACGGGGGGATAAACATTCAGTACTTC.

In the case of this clone: Other DNA variants within this sample encode the same CDR3. This chain joins TRBV6-1 and TRBJ1-3; the match to TRBD1 covers 8 bases. Germline V gene data show CDR1 as MNHNS and CDR2 as SASEGT. The trim removed 6 bases at V and 2 bases at J, leaving 0 bases unmatched. The length of the CDR3 is 13 residues. CDR3 in DNA: TGTGCCAGCAGACAGGGGGCTGGAAACACCATATATTTT. This translates into CASRQGAGNTIYF.

The chain links TRBV7-9 to TRBJ2-7, with a weak D call TRBD2 (6 bases). The length of the CDR3 is 13 residues. Trimming left V 1 base short and J 4 bases short, with 8 bases between. Germline V CDR1 and CDR2: SEHNR, FQNEAQ (reference sequence). CDR3 bases: TGTGCCAGCAGCTTAGTTCGGGGGTACGAGCAGTACTTC. Its translation is CASSLVRGYEQYF.

The chain couples TRBV7-2 to TRBJ1-2; D may be TRBD1 (6 bases). CDR1 SGHTA and CDR2 FQGNSA come from the germline V gene. V shed 7 bases and J shed 4 bases, with 16 bases lying between them. The CDR3 covers 14 residues. DNA of the CDR3: TGTGCCAGCACACGCTATGAGGGGGTCTATGGCTACACCTTC. It is translated as CASTRYEGVYGYTF.

V usage is TRBV6-5 and J usage is TRBJ2-7, with D hard to call. V shed 0 bases and J shed 3 bases, with 6 bases lying between them. Germline V gene sequence: CDR1 MNHEY, CDR2 SVGAGI. This CDR3 has 13 residues. The CDR3 protein is CASSYSLYYEQYF. The CDR3 DNA reads as TGTGCCAGCAGTTACTCTCTGTACTACGAGCAGTACTTC.

This clone was seen a single time. The chain is built from TRBV15 and TRBJ1-1; D uncertain. The CDR3 loop spans 14 amino acids. Germline V CDR1 and CDR2: LNHNV, YYDKDF (reference sequence). V lost 3 bases and J lost 1, with 9 bases in between. The CDR3 region is CATSSWRQNTEAFF. The CDR3 nucleotides are TGTGCCACCAGCAGTTGGCGACAGAACACTGAAGCTTTCTTT.

V gene TRBV11-2 combines with J gene TRBJ1-6, with a weak D call TRBD1 (5 bases). Trimming stripped 5 bases from V and 7 bases from J, with 18 bases between. This CDR3 is 16 amino acids long. Germline CDR1 SGHAT, CDR2 FQNNGV. The CDR3 bases are TGTGCCAGCAGCCTTAGTCCCGCGGGGACCAATTCACCCCTCCACTTT. Its protein is CASSLSPAGTNSPLHF.

The J gene is TRBJ2-3, the V gene TRBV9, with D perhaps matching TRBD2 (5 bases). The ends were cut back, 0 bases at V and 0 bases at J, with 11 bases in the middle. The CDR3 is made up of 16 amino acids. From germline, CDR1 is SGDLS and CDR2 YYNGEE. The CDR3 sequence is CASSVDGRVSTDTQYF. CDR3 bases: TGTGCCAGCAGCGTAGATGGGCGGGTTAGCACAGATACGCAGTATTTT.

The chain uses TRBV7-6 and TRBJ2-4, with 7 bases lining up with TRBD1. V was pared by 1 base and J by 15 bases, with 9 bases of the junction left unmatched. The germline V gene encodes CDR1 SGHVS and CDR2 FNYEAQ. CDR3 size: 13 residues. The CDR3 loop reads CASSLDEGAFVYF. The CDR3 DNA sequence: TGTGCCAGCAGCTTAGACGAGGGGGCCTTTGTGTACTTC.

The chain is built from TRBV6-1 and TRBJ2-2; no reliable D call. Germline CDR1 MNHNS, CDR2 SASEGT. Trimming removed 6 bases from V and 4 bases from J, with 12 bases in between. The CDR3 runs 14 residues. CDR3 DNA sequence: TGTGCCAGCAGAGTCAAGCGTGGCACCGGGGAGCTGTTTTTT. As protein: CASRVKRGTGELFF.

The chain employs TRBV2 and TRBJ2-5, with D perhaps matching TRBD1 (6 bases). The germline V gene encodes CDR1 SNHLY and CDR2 FYNNEI. The CDR3 contains 14 residues. Trimming took 5 bases from V and 4 from J, leaving 14 bases between them. This CDR3 is CASSSPGQRETQYF. CDR3 nucleotides: TGTGCCAGCAGTTCCCCGGGACAACGAGAGACCCAGTACTTC.

The CDR3 DNA sequence: TGTGCCAGCAGGGAGACAGGCCATATACGAAATGAAAAACTGTTTTTT. It encodes CASRETGHIRNEKLFF. The chain is built from TRBV2 and TRBJ1-4; D possibly corresponds to TRBD1 (6 bases). The CDR3 totals 16 residues. Germline assignment: CDR1 SNHLY and CDR2 FYNNEI. V dropped 6 bases and J dropped 5 bases, with 19 bases sitting between them.

The V call is TRBV6-5, the J call TRBJ1-1; perhaps TRBD1 as D (5 bases). The CDR3 spans 12 residues. The germline V gene encodes CDR1 MNHEY and CDR2 SVGAGI. V was trimmed by 4 bases and J by 4 bases, leaving 7 bases between them. CDR3 sequence reads: CASSWQGTEAFF. In DNA form, the CDR3 reads TGTGCCAGCAGTTGGCAGGGCACTGAAGCTTTCTTT.

The rearrangement uses TRBV2 and TRBJ2-1; D may be TRBD1 (6 bases). This CDR3 has 10 amino acids. CDR1 is SNHLY, CDR2 FYNNEI, per germline. Trimming cost V 8 bases and J 13 bases, with 12 bases left between them. CDR3 sequence: CASGTTIQFF. CDR3 bases: TGTGCCAGCGGGACAACTATCCAGTTCTTC.

J is TRBJ1-1 and V is TRBV6-5; possibly TRBD1 for D (5 bases). In germline, CDR1 is MNHEY, CDR2 SVGAGI. Trimming took off 7 bases at V and 1 base at J, with 16 bases between the two ends. The CDR3 contains 15 residues. The CDR3 nucleotides are TGTGCCAGCAAAATCGCCCTAACAGGGAACACTGAAGCTTTCTTT. Encoded protein: CASKIALTGNTEAFF.

This clone came up once. The chain joins TRBV7-8 to TRBJ1-6; 9 bases fit TRBD1. The V segment lost 8 bases and the J segment 6 bases; nucleotides outside the gene matches: 8. This CDR3 comprises 15 residues. Per the germline V gene, CDR1 is SGHVS and CDR2 is FQNEAQ. CDR3 residues: CASSSPGQGNSPLHF. CDR3 sequence (DNA): TGTGCCAGCTCAAGCCCGGGACAGGGTAATTCACCCCTCCACTTT.

The V and J genes are TRBV4-1 and TRBJ1-6, with 7 bases lining up with TRBD1. V was pared by 4 bases and J by 10 bases, with 7 bases of the junction left unmatched. Germline values: CDR1 MGHRA, CDR2 YSYEKL. There are 14 residues in the CDR3. Here the CDR3 reads CASSLQGWGSPLHF. In nucleotides, the CDR3 is TGCGCCAGCAGCCTACAGGGGTGGGGATCACCCCTCCACTTT.

This chain joins TRBV6-1 and TRBJ1-5, with TRBD1 as a possible D gene (5 bases). Germline V gene data show CDR1 as MNHNS and CDR2 as SASEGT. This CDR3 spans 14 amino acids. V shed 2 bases and J shed 3 bases, with 8 bases lying between them. The CDR3 region is CASSENRSNQPQHF. CDR3 in DNA: TGTGCCAGCAGTGAAAACAGGTCCAATCAGCCCCAGCATTTT.

The chain has TRBV1 and TRBJ1-6; the DNA was not used to check the table's D call, TRBD1. TRBV1 is tagged as a pseudogene. The CDR3 runs 15 residues. The CDR3 loop is CTSSQGQGLISPLHF. Here the CDR3 DNA reads TGCACCAGCAGCCAGGGACAGGGGCTAATCTCACCCCTCCACTTT.